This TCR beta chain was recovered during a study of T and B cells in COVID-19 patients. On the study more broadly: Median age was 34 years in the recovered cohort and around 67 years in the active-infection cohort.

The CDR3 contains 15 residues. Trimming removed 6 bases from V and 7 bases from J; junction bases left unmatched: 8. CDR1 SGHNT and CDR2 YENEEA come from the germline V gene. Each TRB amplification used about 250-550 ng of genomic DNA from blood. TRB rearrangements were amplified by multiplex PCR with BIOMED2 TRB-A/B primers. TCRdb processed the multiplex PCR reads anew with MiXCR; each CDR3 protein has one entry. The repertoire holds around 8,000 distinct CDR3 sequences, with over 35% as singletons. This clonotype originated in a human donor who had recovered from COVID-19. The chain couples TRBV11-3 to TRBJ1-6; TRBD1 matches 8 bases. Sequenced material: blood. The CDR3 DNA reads TGTGCCAGCAGACTGGGGACAGGATGGAATTCACCCCTCCACTTT. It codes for CASRLGTGWNSPLHF.